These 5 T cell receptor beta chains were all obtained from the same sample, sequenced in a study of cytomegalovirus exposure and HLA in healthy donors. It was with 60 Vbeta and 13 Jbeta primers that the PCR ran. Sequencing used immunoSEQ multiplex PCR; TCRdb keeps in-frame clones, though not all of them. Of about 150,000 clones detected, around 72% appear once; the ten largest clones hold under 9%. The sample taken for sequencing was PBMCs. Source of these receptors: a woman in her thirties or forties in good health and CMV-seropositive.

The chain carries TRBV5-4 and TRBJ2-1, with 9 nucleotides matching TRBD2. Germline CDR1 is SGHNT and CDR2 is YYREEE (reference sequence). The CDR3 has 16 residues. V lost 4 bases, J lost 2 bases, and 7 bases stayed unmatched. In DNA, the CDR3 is TGTGCCAGCAGCGCGGGGGGGACAGTAGCCTACAATGAGCAGTTCTTC. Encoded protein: CASSAGGTVAYNEQFF.

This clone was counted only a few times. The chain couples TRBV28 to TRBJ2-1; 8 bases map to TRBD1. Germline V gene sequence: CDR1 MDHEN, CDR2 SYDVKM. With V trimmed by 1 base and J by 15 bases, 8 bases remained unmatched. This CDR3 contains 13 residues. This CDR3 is CASSLYGQGLMFF. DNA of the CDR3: TGTGCCAGCAGTTTATACGGACAGGGTTTGATGTTCTTC.

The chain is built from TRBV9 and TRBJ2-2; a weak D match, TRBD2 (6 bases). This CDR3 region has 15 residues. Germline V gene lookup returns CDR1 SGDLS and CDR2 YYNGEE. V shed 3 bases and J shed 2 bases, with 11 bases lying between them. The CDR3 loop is CASSAGDLNTGELFF. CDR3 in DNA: TGTGCCAGCAGCGCTGGGGACTTAAACACCGGGGAGCTGTTTTTT.

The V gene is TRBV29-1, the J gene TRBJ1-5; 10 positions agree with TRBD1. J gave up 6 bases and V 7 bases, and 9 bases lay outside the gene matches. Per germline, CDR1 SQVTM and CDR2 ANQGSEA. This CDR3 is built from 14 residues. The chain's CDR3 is CSASTGGVSQPQHF. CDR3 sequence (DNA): TGCAGCGCCTCGACAGGGGGCGTCTCTCAGCCCCAGCATTTT.

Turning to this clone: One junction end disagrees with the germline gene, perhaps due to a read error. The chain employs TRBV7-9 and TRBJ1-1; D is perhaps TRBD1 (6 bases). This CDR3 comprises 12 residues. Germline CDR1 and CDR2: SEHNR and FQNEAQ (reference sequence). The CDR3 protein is CSSSYRATEAFF. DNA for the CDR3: TGTTCCAGCAGCTACAGGGCCACTGAAGCTTTCTTT.